This T cell receptor beta chain emerged from a study of blood T cell repertoires in COVID-19. Study-wide background: PBMCs, B-cell-depleted T cells, or T cells were the source of the cDNA or gDNA that made up the material.

Methods used by the authors: Amplified reference gene primers provided the basis for estimating nucleated cell counts. The repertoire was sequenced with immunoSEQ multiplex PCR; TCRdb's copy has only in-frame clones and lacks some. The V and J calls and clone size come from that table; D and trimming were worked out from the DNA. The sample lists approximately 72,000 clones; more than 75% were seen once. Germline-derived CDR1 and CDR2 are LGHNA and YNFKEQ. This CDR3 is 15 amino acids long. The ends were cut back, 1 base at V and 4 bases at J, with 13 bases in the middle. The sample was peripheral blood. The chain joins TRBV4-2 to TRBJ1-1; D call uncertain. The clonotype was recovered from an older woman with acute or convalescent COVID-19. This CDR3 reads CASSQGATGSTEAFF. DNA for the CDR3: TGTGCCAGCAGCCAAGGTGCAACGGGATCCACTGAAGCTTTCTTT.